This T cell receptor (beta chain) was documented in a study of blood T cell repertoires in COVID-19. Study-level background: The study drew acute and convalescent COVID-19 samples from the United States, Italy and Spain.

The CDR3 spans 14 residues. Germline values: CDR1 SNHLY, CDR2 FYNNEI. The V and J ends lost 8 bases and 7 bases, in that order; junction bases with no gene match: 6. Participant reports of clinical history set cohort assignment. Clones were sequenced by immunoSEQ multiplex PCR, and TCRdb holds only the in-frame ones, with some missing. This table has hundreds of thousands of clones, roughly 88% appearing once. The material sequenced was PBMCs or T cells enriched from blood (not recorded which). The J gene is TRBJ2-1, the V gene TRBV2, with 12 positions matching TRBD1. The receptor was isolated from a woman aged 45-65 years with acute COVID-19. CDR3: CASAGQGALNEQFF. CDR3 nucleotide sequence: TGTGCCAGCGCGGGACAGGGGGCTCTGAATGAGCAGTTCTTC.